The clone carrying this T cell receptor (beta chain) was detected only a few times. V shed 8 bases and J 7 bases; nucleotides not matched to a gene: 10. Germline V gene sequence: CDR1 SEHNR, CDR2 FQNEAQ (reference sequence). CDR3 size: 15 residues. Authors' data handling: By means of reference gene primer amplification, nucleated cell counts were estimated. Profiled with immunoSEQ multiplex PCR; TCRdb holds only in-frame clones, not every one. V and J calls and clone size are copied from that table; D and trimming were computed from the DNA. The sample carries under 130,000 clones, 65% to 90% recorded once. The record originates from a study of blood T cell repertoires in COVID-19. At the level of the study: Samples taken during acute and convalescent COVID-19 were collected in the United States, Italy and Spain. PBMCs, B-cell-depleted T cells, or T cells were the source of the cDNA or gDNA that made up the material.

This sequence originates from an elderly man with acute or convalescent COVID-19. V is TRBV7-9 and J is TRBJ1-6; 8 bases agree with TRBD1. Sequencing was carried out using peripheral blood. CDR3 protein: CASWNQGARNSPLHF. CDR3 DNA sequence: TGTGCCAGCTGGAATCAGGGGGCGCGAAATTCACCCCTCCACTTT.